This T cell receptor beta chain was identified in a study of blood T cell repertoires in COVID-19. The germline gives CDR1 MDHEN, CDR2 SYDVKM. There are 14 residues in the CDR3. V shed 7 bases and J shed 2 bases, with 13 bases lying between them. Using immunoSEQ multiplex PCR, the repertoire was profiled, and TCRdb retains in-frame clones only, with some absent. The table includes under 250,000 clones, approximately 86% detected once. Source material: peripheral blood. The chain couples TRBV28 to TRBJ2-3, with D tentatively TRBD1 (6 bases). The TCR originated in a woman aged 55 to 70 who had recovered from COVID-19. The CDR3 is CASTKDRTTDTQYF. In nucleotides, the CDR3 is TGTGCCAGCACTAAGGACAGAACCACAGATACGCAGTATTTT.